The rows below give T cell receptor beta chains drawn from one sample of a study of T cells in Graves' hyperthyroidism and ophthalmopathy. In TCRdb, the multiplex PCR reads were re-called with MiXCR into one record per CDR3 protein. The table records 360,000 or so distinct CDR3 sequences, over 12% of them present only once. The sample comprised blood. The receptors were gathered from a woman in her fifties or sixties with Graves' ophthalmopathy. Both conserved end residues are part of each CDR3. D genes are given only for firm matches. Some rows have no size entry. The others give once, few or many, or a class for an expanded clone.

v_gene: TRBV3-1
abundance: many
d_gene: NA
j_gene: TRBJ2-1
CDR3aa: CASSQGSGLNNEQFF
CDR3nt: TGTGCCAGCAGCCAGGGGTCAGGGCTAAACAATGAGCAGTTCTTC

v_gene: TRBV7-2
abundance: NA
d_gene: NA
j_gene: TRBJ1-3
CDR3aa: CASSLVEGSGNTIYF
CDR3nt: TGTGCCAGCAGCTTAGTTGAAGGATCTGGAAACACCATATATTTT

v_gene: TRBV6-1
abundance: few
d_gene: TRBD1
j_gene: TRBJ2-1
CDR3aa: CASSRTGVDNEQFF
CDR3nt: TGTGCCAGCAGCAGGACAGGGGTGGACAATGAGCAGTTCTTC

v_gene: TRBV29-1
abundance: NA
d_gene: TRBD1
j_gene: TRBJ2-4
CDR3aa: CSASGQGGNIQYF
CDR3nt: TGCAGCGCTAGTGGACAGGGGGGAAACATTCAGTACTTC

v_gene: TRBV30
abundance: NA
d_gene: NA
j_gene: TRBJ1-5
CDR3aa: CAWSRGLLGGNQPQHF
CDR3nt: TGTGCCTGGAGTCGTGGCCTCCTGGGAGGGAATCAGCCCCAGCATTTT

v_gene: TRBV20-1
abundance: NA
d_gene: NA
j_gene: TRBJ1-1
CDR3aa: CSAPQPNTEAFF
CDR3nt: TGCAGTGCTCCACAGCCGAACACTGAAGCTTTCTTT

v_gene: TRBV2
abundance: many
d_gene: NA
j_gene: TRBJ1-2
CDR3aa: CASKVDRNYGYTF
CDR3nt: TGTGCCAGCAAGGTGGACCGTAACTATGGCTACACCTTC

v_gene: TRBV7-9
abundance: many
d_gene: NA
j_gene: TRBJ2-1
CDR3aa: CASSLGIEQFF
CDR3nt: TGTGCCAGCAGCTTAGGCATTGAGCAGTTCTTC

v_gene: TRBV3-1
abundance: many
d_gene: TRBD1
j_gene: TRBJ2-5
CDR3aa: CASSQERFQGALWVETQYF
CDR3nt: TGTGCCAGCAGCCAAGAAAGGTTCCAGGGGGCTCTTTGGGTGGAGACCCAGTACTTC

v_gene: TRBV12-3/TRBV12-4
abundance: NA
d_gene: NA
j_gene: TRBJ2-3
CDR3aa: CASSSLGASTDTQYF
CDR3nt: TGTGCCAGCAGTTCCCTAGGGGCTAGCACAGATACGCAGTATTTT

v_gene: TRBV29-1
abundance: NA
d_gene: TRBD2
j_gene: TRBJ2-1
CDR3aa: CSVDGPGLAGALGYNEQFF
CDR3nt: TGCAGCGTTGATGGCCCCGGACTAGCGGGAGCCTTGGGGTACAATGAGCAGTTCTTC